This is a list of T cell receptor beta chains from one sample in a study of blood T cell repertoires in COVID-19. Clones were read by immunoSEQ multiplex PCR, and TCRdb kept only the in-frame ones, dropping some. The data show roughly 250,000 clones, over 75% seen once. The sequenced material came from PBMCs or T cells enriched from blood (not recorded which). These receptor sequences come from a woman in her twenties or thirties who had recovered from COVID-19. CDR3s include the opening cysteine and the closing phenylalanine or tryptophan. D genes are given only for firm matches. Rows give clone size only sometimes, using once, few, many, or a class for an expanded clone.

>TRBJ1-2|TRBV12-3/TRBV12-4|few|-
TGTGCCAGCAGTCCGGGGGGCTATGGCTACACCTTC
CASSPGGYGYTF
>TRBJ1-5|TRBV2|-|TRBD1
TGTGCCAGCCAGGGACAGGGCGACGGCAATCAGCCCCAGCATTTT
CASQGQGDGNQPQHF
>TRBJ2-1|TRBV6-6|-|TRBD1
TGTGCCAGCAGTTACTCCCGACAGGGAGTAAATGAGCAGTTCTTC
CASSYSRQGVNEQFF
>TRBJ1-1|TRBV2|-|TRBD1
TGTGCCAGCAGTGGACAGGGAACCACTGAAGCTTTCTTT
CASSGQGTTEAFF
>TRBJ2-7|TRBV21-1|once|-
TGTGCCAGCAGCATCGTCCGGGACACCGCCCCGTCCTACGAGCAGTACTTC
CASSIVRDTAPSYEQYF
>TRBJ2-3|TRBV27|-|-
TGTGCCAGCTCCTCGGGACTTACTTCCCCGCGGGATACGCAGTATTTT
CASSSGLTSPRDTQYF
>TRBJ1-2|TRBV5-5|-|TRBD1
TGTGCCAGCAGCTTCGGGACAGGCCTCGACTATGGCTACACCTTC
CASSFGTGLDYGYTF
>TRBJ1-1|TRBV9|few|-
TGTGCCAGCAGCGTAGGATCAGGGATGAACACTGAAGCTTTCTTT
CASSVGSGMNTEAFF
>TRBJ2-1|TRBV10-1|-|TRBD2
TGCGCCAGCAGTGAGAGGAGTAGCGGGGGGCTAGGACTCAATGAGCAGTTCTTC
CASSERSSGGLGLNEQFF
>TRBJ2-2|TRBV6-5|-|TRBD2
TGTGCCAGCAGAGGACTAGCGGGATATACCGGGGAGCTGTTTTTT
CASRGLAGYTGELFF
>TRBJ2-2|TRBV10-1|once|-
TGCGCCAGCAGCCGTCTACGCGCGAACACCGGGGAGCTGTTTTTT
CASSRLRANTGELFF
>TRBJ1-5|TRBV5-1|few|TRBD1
TGCGCCAGCAGCTTGGAAACAGGGGCTCAGCCCCAGCATTTT
CASSLETGAQPQHF
>TRBJ2-5|TRBV5-1|-|-
TGCGCCAGCAGGCCTGAGGGAGGAACGCACCTGGTGACCCAGTACTTC
CASRPEGGTHLVTQYF